The T cell receptor (beta chain) described here comes from a study of persistence of HIV-infected CD4 T cells. General study results and limits: Rare CMV-responding cells carrying HIV-1 proviruses were not analyzed separately for TCR. Compared with CD3/CD28-stimulated cells, CMV- and Gag-responding cells showed lower TCRbeta richness.

Sequencing used immunoSEQ version 4 in survey mode. Measured with immunoSEQ multiplex PCR; TCRdb has only the in-frame clones, and not every one. The table has some 30,000 clones, approximately 80% seen once. Stimulation used 8 to 10 ug/mL lysate from CMV-infected fibroblasts. Sorted nonresponding memory CD4+ T cells were CD40L-negative, CD69-negative, CD45RO-high. Trimming stripped 3 bases from V and 4 bases from J, with 7 bases between. This CDR3 contains 14 residues. Germline CDR1 and CDR2: MGHRA and YSYEKL. This clone has only one observation. Antigen: not known. The V gene is TRBV4-1, the J gene TRBJ1-6; D is ambiguous. Here the sequenced sample was CD4+ T cells sorted from PBMCs after approximately 18-hour stimulation, taken from a patient who received antiretroviral therapy. The TCR comes from an adult woman with HIV who was CMV-seropositive. In nucleotides, the CDR3 is TGCGCCAGCAGCCACGGGCCTTATAATTCACCCCTCCACTTT. The encoded protein is CASSHGPYNSPLHF.